This is a list of T cell receptor beta chains from one sample in a study of CD8+CD57+ T cells in acquired aplastic anemia. TCRdb used MiXCR to reprocess the reads, holding one entry per CDR3 protein. The profile shows 450,000 to 550,000 distinct CDR3 sequences, around 30% of them singletons. Sequenced sample: sorted CD4+, CD8+, or CD8+CD57+ T cells (not recorded which) from PBMCs. The receptors stem from a human donor with aplastic anemia. Both conserved end residues are part of each CDR3. Fields, in order: J gene, D gene, CDR3 length, V gene, clone size, CDR3 DNA, CDR3 protein. The D gene is left open where the match is weak. Clone size appears in some rows only: once, few, many, or a class for an expanded clone.

j_gene: TRBJ2-1; d_gene: TRBD1; len: 14; v_gene: TRBV25-1; abundance: .; CDR3nt: TGTGCCACCGGCGTTAGGGACAGGGGCGGTGAGCAGTTCTTC; CDR3aa: CATGVRDRGGEQFF
j_gene: TRBJ2-7; d_gene: .; len: 11; v_gene: TRBV3-1; abundance: .; CDR3nt: TGTGCCAGCAGCCAACGGCGAGAGCAGTACTTC; CDR3aa: CASSQRREQYF
j_gene: TRBJ2-7; d_gene: .; len: 14; v_gene: TRBV6-1; abundance: .; CDR3nt: TGTGCCAGCACAAACCACGGGGGCTTAAGAGAGCAGTACTTC; CDR3aa: CASTNHGGLREQYF
j_gene: TRBJ1-2; d_gene: TRBD1; len: 14; v_gene: TRBV12-3/TRBV12-4; abundance: .; CDR3nt: TGTGCCAGCAGCGCGGCCGGGACAGGGGATGGCTACACCTTC; CDR3aa: CASSAAGTGDGYTF
j_gene: TRBJ2-5; d_gene: .; len: 13; v_gene: TRBV15; abundance: many; CDR3nt: TGTGCCACCAGCATTCTTCACCAAGAGACCCAGTACTTC; CDR3aa: CATSILHQETQYF
j_gene: TRBJ1-2; d_gene: TRBD1; len: 15; v_gene: TRBV7-9; abundance: .; CDR3nt: TGTGCCAGCAGCTTAGCCCGGACAGGGGGCATTGGCTACACCTTC; CDR3aa: CASSLARTGGIGYTF
j_gene: TRBJ1-5; d_gene: TRBD1; len: 15; v_gene: TRBV20-1; abundance: many; CDR3nt: TGCAGTGCTAGAGGGGCAGGGGGCGACAATCAGCCCCAGCATTTT; CDR3aa: CSARGAGGDNQPQHF
j_gene: TRBJ1-2; d_gene: .; len: 13; v_gene: TRBV29-1; abundance: .; CDR3nt: TGCAGCGTTGAACCTAACGGGGGTGGCGGCTACACCTTC; CDR3aa: CSVEPNGGGGYTF
j_gene: TRBJ2-7; d_gene: .; len: 12; v_gene: TRBV5-1; abundance: many; CDR3nt: TGCGCCAGCAGCTTGGACACCCACGAGCAGTACTTC; CDR3aa: CASSLDTHEQYF
j_gene: TRBJ1-4; d_gene: .; len: 15; v_gene: TRBV19; abundance: few; CDR3nt: TGTGCCAGTAGTATAAATCGGAGACAGAATGAAAAACTGTTTTTT; CDR3aa: CASSINRRQNEKLFF
j_gene: TRBJ1-1; d_gene: .; len: 15; v_gene: TRBV19; abundance: .; CDR3nt: TGTGCCAGTAGTATAGATCTAGTGGGAGTCACTGAAGCTTTCTTT; CDR3aa: CASSIDLVGVTEAFF
j_gene: TRBJ2-5; d_gene: .; len: 13; v_gene: TRBV11-2; abundance: few; CDR3nt: TGTGCCAGCAGCGCGCCGGGCCAAGAGACCCAGTACTTC; CDR3aa: CASSAPGQETQYF
j_gene: TRBJ2-2; d_gene: TRBD1; len: 15; v_gene: TRBV3-1; abundance: few; CDR3nt: TGTGCCAGCAGCCCTCGACAGGGGAGCGGCGGGGAGCTGTTTTTT; CDR3aa: CASSPRQGSGGELFF
j_gene: TRBJ1-5; d_gene: .; len: 12; v_gene: TRBV12-3/TRBV12-4; abundance: many; CDR3nt: TGTGCCAGCAGTACGAGCAATCAGCCCCAGCATTTT; CDR3aa: CASSTSNQPQHF
j_gene: TRBJ2-5; d_gene: .; len: 14; v_gene: TRBV20-1; abundance: .; CDR3nt: TGCAGTGCTAGAGATCCCACCAACGGAGAGACCCAGTACTTC; CDR3aa: CSARDPTNGETQYF
j_gene: TRBJ1-2; d_gene: TRBD1; len: 16; v_gene: TRBV15; abundance: .; CDR3nt: TGTGCCACCAGCAGCTTAACAGGACAGGGGCCCTATGGCTACACCTTC; CDR3aa: CATSSLTGQGPYGYTF
j_gene: TRBJ2-7; d_gene: .; len: 13; v_gene: TRBV7-9; abundance: few; CDR3nt: TGTGCCAGCAGCTCCCAAAGTAGATACGAGCAGTACTTC; CDR3aa: CASSSQSRYEQYF
j_gene: TRBJ2-7; d_gene: .; len: 15; v_gene: TRBV7-7; abundance: .; CDR3nt: TGTGCTAGCAGCTTAGCCCCCGGGACATTCTACGAGCAGTACTTC; CDR3aa: CASSLAPGTFYEQYF
j_gene: TRBJ2-3; d_gene: .; len: 16; v_gene: TRBV7-3; abundance: few; CDR3nt: TGTGCCAGCAGCTTAAGGTCGGGAGAGGCGGCAGATACGCAGTATTTT; CDR3aa: CASSLRSGEAADTQYF
j_gene: TRBJ1-2; d_gene: .; len: 12; v_gene: TRBV29-1; abundance: .; CDR3nt: TGCAGCGTTGGGGCACCGGGGGCTGGCTACACCTTC; CDR3aa: CSVGAPGAGYTF